In its sample, the clone carrying this T cell receptor beta chain was seen once. The data were taken from a study of blood T cell repertoires in COVID-19. Clones were sequenced by immunoSEQ multiplex PCR, and TCRdb holds only the in-frame ones, with some missing. The sample carries a few hundred thousand clones, just under 90% recorded once. The CDR3 totals 14 residues. Germline lookup yields CDR1 MNHEY and CDR2 SVGAGI. V dropped 2 bases and J dropped 10 bases, with 12 bases sitting between them. Sequenced sample: peripheral blood. The chain joins TRBV6-5 to TRBJ1-6; D might be TRBD1 (6 bases). This receptor was taken from a woman aged 30 to 39 with COVID-19, enrolled during active disease. CDR3 loop: CASSYARTGSPLHF. The CDR3 DNA sequence: TGTGCCAGCAGTTACGCTAGAACAGGGTCACCCCTCCACTTT.